These 14 T cell receptor beta chains originate from one sample sequenced in a study of identical twins. One entry per CDR3 protein results from TCRdb running MiXCR on the 5' RACE reads. The repertoire holds 300,000 to 400,000 distinct CDR3 sequences, with roughly an eighth as singletons. These data were also reused for a study on yellow fever vaccine responses in identical twins.

Sequencing was performed on CD8+ T cells sorted from blood. Receptors were obtained from a woman aged 18-29 years in good health.

The chain joins TRBV4-1 to TRBJ2-7, with a weak D call TRBD1 (6 bases). The germline V and J ends were trimmed by 3 bases and 6 bases, with 15 bases remaining between them. This CDR3 contains 14 residues. CDR1 and CDR2 (germline): MGHRA, YSYEKL. Here the CDR3 reads CASSQGPGAGEQYF. As DNA, the CDR3 is TGCGCCAGCAGCCAGGGACCAGGGGCGGGCGAGCAGTACTTC.

This clonotype was picked up a small number of times. The V call is TRBV4-1, the J call TRBJ1-1; no clear D gene. From germline, CDR1 is MGHRA and CDR2 YSYEKL. V shed 4 bases and J shed 0 bases, with 15 bases lying between them. CDR3 length: 16 residues. The CDR3 coding sequence is TGCGCCAGCAGCCCGCAAGGGTCTTGGATGAACACTGAAGCTTTCTTT. Protein sequence: CASSPQGSWMNTEAFF.

Only a few counts were recorded for this clonotype. The chain uses TRBV27 and TRBJ2-1, with D tentatively TRBD1 or TRBD2 (5 bases each). CDR1 and CDR2 from the germline V gene are MNHEY and SMNVEV (reference sequence). The CDR3 loop spans 13 amino acids. V was shortened by 6 bases and J by 9 bases, with 15 bases between the two germline ends. The CDR3 region has the DNA TGTGCCAGCAGCCTGGGGGTAACCACTGAGCAGTTCTTC. Translated, it gives CASSLGVTTEQFF.

This clonotype showed up just a few times. The chain uses TRBV3-1 and TRBJ1-1; D ambiguous. CDR1 and CDR2 (germline): LGHDT, YNNKEL (reference sequence). Trimming took 0 bases from V and 3 from J, leaving 5 bases between them. The CDR3 covers 13 residues. For the CDR3, the DNA is TGTGCCAGCAGCCAAGAGGACTACACTGAAGCTTTCTTT. Protein: CASSQEDYTEAFF.

The chain employs TRBV27 and TRBJ1-1; D might be TRBD1 (5 bases). Germline V gives CDR1 MNHEY, CDR2 SMNVEV (reference sequence). The CDR3 runs to 11 residues. V was pared by 6 bases and J by 11 bases, with 13 bases between. The chain's CDR3 is CASRYGTMAFF. The CDR3 DNA is TGTGCCAGCAGATACGGGACGATGGCTTTCTTT.

This clonotype was picked up many times. The rearrangement links TRBV28 to TRBJ2-2; the match to TRBD1 covers 8 bases. The CDR3 sequence is 16 residues long. Per the germline V gene, CDR1 is MDHEN and CDR2 is SYDVKM. Trimming cost V 5 bases and J 1 base; bases outside gene matches: 6. CDR3 residues: CASSTQGVENTGELFF. The CDR3 nucleotides read TGTGCCAGCAGTACACAGGGGGTTGAGAACACCGGGGAGCTGTTTTTT.

This clonotype was counted only a few times. The chain is built from TRBV25-1 and TRBJ2-1; 13 bases line up with TRBD2. Per the germline V gene, CDR1 is MGHDK and CDR2 is SYGVNS. The V and J ends lost 2 bases and 10 bases, in that order; junction bases with no gene match: 8. There are 16 residues in the CDR3. CDR3 sequence: CASSETGLAGASEQFF. Here the CDR3 DNA reads TGTGCCAGCAGTGAAACCGGACTAGCGGGGGCAAGCGAGCAGTTCTTC.

The CDR3 sequence: CASSLPLAVLDEQFF. As DNA, the CDR3 is TGTGCCAGCAGCTTGCCACTAGCGGTTTTAGATGAGCAGTTCTTC. V usage is TRBV5-5 and J usage is TRBJ2-1; 8 bases fit TRBD2. CDR1 is SGHKS, CDR2 YYEKEE, per germline (reference sequence). This CDR3 region has 15 residues. The J segment lost 8 bases and the V segment lost 1 base, leaving 8 bases of the junction unmatched.

This clonotype turned up a few times. V is TRBV28 and J is TRBJ2-7; TRBD2 aligns across 11 bases. Trimming at V came to 6 bases and at J to 0 bases, leaving 13 bases not matched to a gene. The CDR3 has 18 amino acids. Germline values: CDR1 MDHEN, CDR2 SYDVKM. The CDR3 spells CASSKLAGVSPRSYEQYF. CDR3 coding DNA: TGTGCCAGCAGCAAACTAGCGGGAGTAAGTCCTCGCTCCTACGAGCAGTACTTC.

The CDR3 coding sequence is TGTGCCAGCACCCCTTCAACTGCAGGGGGCTGGCCCCAGCATTTT. This sequence encodes CASTPSTAGGWPQHF. The chain combines TRBV7-9 with TRBJ1-5, with 8 bases aligning to TRBD1. This CDR3 is 15 amino acids long. Germline V gene data show CDR1 as SEHNR and CDR2 as FQNEAQ (reference sequence). V lost 7 bases, J lost 9 bases, and 14 bases stayed unmatched.

The CDR3 here is CASSFSGQIYEQYF. DNA for the CDR3: TGTGCCAGCAGTTTCTCGGGACAGATCTACGAGCAGTACTTC. The chain has TRBV27 and TRBJ2-7; 7 nucleotides align to TRBD1. Germline V gene data show CDR1 as MNHEY and CDR2 as SMNVEV (reference sequence). The CDR3 runs 14 residues. J was trimmed by 3 bases and V by 3 bases; bases with no gene match: 5.

The J gene is TRBJ2-1, the V gene TRBV7-9; D is uncertain. V was shortened by 4 bases and J by 3 bases, with 10 bases between the two germline ends. The V gene's germline CDR1 is SEHNR and CDR2 FQNEAQ (reference sequence). The CDR3 covers 14 residues. In DNA form, the CDR3 reads TGTGCCAGCAGCTCGATAAGGAGCTACAATGAGCAGTTCTTC. This encodes CASSSIRSYNEQFF.

This clonotype was observed a few times. The rearrangement uses TRBV5-6 and TRBJ2-7; perhaps TRBD1 as D (5 bases). The V end lost 4 bases, the J end lost 5 bases, and 19 bases lay between the germline ends. The germline gives CDR1 SGHDT, CDR2 YYEEEE. CDR3 length equals 15 residues. The CDR3 nucleotides read TGTGCCAGCAGCGTCTTTTTGGGGCTTTTCCACGAGCAGTACGTC. Protein sequence: CASSVFLGLFHEQYV.

The V and J genes are TRBV20-1 and TRBJ1-1; 8 bases match TRBD1. After removal of 1 base from V and 0 bases from J, the junction contained 7 bases not matched to a gene. This CDR3 is 16 amino acids long. Germline lookup yields CDR1 DFQATT and CDR2 SNEGSKA (reference sequence). The CDR3 is CSARVEDRALNTEAFF. The CDR3 DNA follows: TGCAGTGCTAGAGTAGAGGACAGGGCCTTGAACACTGAAGCTTTCTTT.